Below, one T cell receptor beta chain is given with its context. These data are taken from a study of cytomegalovirus exposure and HLA in healthy donors. The PCR contained 60 Vbeta and 13 Jbeta primers. TCRdb's copy holds only in-frame clones and misses some; the assay was immunoSEQ multiplex PCR. The repertoire consists of around 140,000 clones, with about four fifths occurring once and the leading ten covering 1.1% to 1.5%. The specimen was PBMCs. This sequence originates from a middle-aged woman in good health and CMV-seronegative.

CDR3 nucleotide sequence: TGCGCCAGCAGCTTGGGAGGGAGCCTCGAGACCCAGTACTTC. Protein sequence: CASSLGGSLETQYF. The V call is TRBV5-1, the J call TRBJ2-5; D may be TRBD2 (5 bases). The CDR3 has 14 amino acids. The ends were cut back, 0 bases at V and 5 bases at J, with 11 bases in the middle. The germline V gene has CDR1 SGHRS and CDR2 YFSETQ.